The 24 T cell receptor beta chains listed next were all sequenced from one sample in a study of beta chain features in type 1 diabetes. General study findings and limits: Significant though moderate, a shortening of TCRB CDR3s appeared in all four CD4+ subsets of Type 1 diabetes patients.

These TCRs' antigens remain unknown. The entirety of the isolated RNA underwent reverse transcription, so expressed TCRB transcripts were sequenced. The table came from immunoSEQ multiplex PCR; TCRdb's copy has only in-frame clones and leaves some out. Of 240,000 or so clones listed, over 20% are singletons. The sequenced material came from naive CD4+ T cells from blood. These receptors were collected from a woman between 35 and 50 years old with type 1 diabetes.

The V and J genes are TRBV28 and TRBJ2-1; 8 bases agree with TRBD2. Germline CDR1 and CDR2: MDHEN and SYDVKM. J was trimmed by 7 bases and V by 1 base; bases with no gene match: 9. CDR3 length: 16 amino acids. CDR3 coding DNA: TGTGCCAGCAGTTTATCCCGTGCGGGAGGATGGAATGAGCAGTTCTTC. It translates to CASSLSRAGGWNEQFF.

This chain connects TRBV30 to TRBJ1-1; a weak D match, TRBD1 (6 bases). Germline values: CDR1 GTSNPN, CDR2 SVGIG (reference sequence). This CDR3 has 13 amino acids. With 8 bases removed from V and 5 bases from J, the gap between germline ends came to 18 bases. The DNA of the CDR3 is TGTGCCGGGACGGGGGGCCAAGGTACTGAAGCTTTCTTT. This gives the protein CAGTGGQGTEAFF.

In this sample, this clone turned up a few times. The sample carries other DNA sequences with the same CDR3. The chain combines TRBV18 with TRBJ2-5; TRBD2 might be the D (5 bases). The CDR3 has 12 amino acids. Per the germline V gene, CDR1 is KGHSH and CDR2 is LQKENI. Trimming took off 2 bases at V and 5 bases at J, with 6 bases between the two ends. In nucleotides, the CDR3 is TGTGCCAGCTCACCAGGGGAGGAGACCCAGTACTTC. It codes for CASSPGEETQYF.

This clone was seen a single time. This chain links TRBV19 with TRBJ2-5, with D possibly TRBD2 on 6 matching bases. The CDR3 spans 13 residues. The germline V and J ends were trimmed by 2 bases and 5 bases, with 9 bases remaining between them. Germline assignment: CDR1 LNHDA and CDR2 SQIVND (reference sequence). The CDR3 bases are TGTGCCAGTAGTATACCGGGAGCGGAGACCCAGTACTTC. Translation: CASSIPGAETQYF.

The chain carries TRBV7-2 and TRBJ2-2; a weak D match, TRBD2 (6 bases). V lost 6 bases, J lost 4 bases, and 12 bases lay in between. In germline, CDR1 is SGHTA, CDR2 FQGNSA. This CDR3 contains 14 residues. CDR3 sequence reads: CASRSDGGTGELFF. CDR3 in DNA: TGTGCCAGCAGGTCGGACGGGGGCACCGGGGAGCTGTTTTTT.

The V and J genes are TRBV5-1 and TRBJ1-1; weak D call: TRBD1 (6 bases). CDR3 length: 14 residues. CDR1 SGHRS and CDR2 YFSETQ come from the germline V gene. Deletions cut 5 bases from V and 0 bases from J, with 11 bases between. CDR3 amino acids: CASREQGMNTEAFF. CDR3 sequence (DNA): TGCGCCAGCAGAGAACAGGGCATGAACACTGAAGCTTTCTTT.

CDR3 in amino acids: CASRQGTNTGELFF. CDR3 DNA sequence: TGTGCCAGCCGACAGGGGACGAACACCGGGGAGCTGTTTTTT. V gene TRBV2 combines with J gene TRBJ2-2, with 8 bases fitting TRBD1. Germline CDR1 and CDR2: SNHLY and FYNNEI. The V and J ends lost 8 bases and 0 bases, in that order; junction bases with no gene match: 2. The CDR3 runs 14 residues.

The chain couples TRBV5-4 to TRBJ2-5; 10 nucleotides agree with TRBD2. Trimming at V came to 4 bases and at J to 4 bases, leaving 7 bases not matched to a gene. The CDR3 is 15 amino acids. Germline CDR1 and CDR2: SGHNT and YYREEE (reference sequence). CDR3 sequence (DNA): TGTGCCAGCAGCCTTCTAGCGGGAGTAAGAGAGACCCAGTACTTC. Protein product: CASSLLAGVRETQYF.

The chain links TRBV28 to TRBJ2-3; 10 nucleotides match TRBD1. The CDR3 is made up of 15 amino acids. V dropped 6 bases and J dropped 4; count of bases not matched to a gene: 7. CDR1 and CDR2 from the germline V gene are MDHEN and SYDVKM. For the CDR3, the DNA is TGTGCCAGCAGCCTTAGACAGGGGGCCGCAGATACGCAGTATTTT. Amino acids: CASSLRQGAADTQYF.

This clone has just one count. This CDR3 reads CASSIASGVATYNEQFF. The DNA of the CDR3 is TGTGCCAGTAGTATAGCTTCGGGGGTTGCCACCTACAATGAGCAGTTCTTC. The J gene is TRBJ2-1, the V gene TRBV19; D might be TRBD2 (6 bases). The germline CDR1 and CDR2 sequences are LNHDA and SQIVND (reference sequence). V dropped 1 base and J dropped 2 bases, with 15 bases sitting between them. The CDR3 runs 17 residues. Full variable domain (missing parts from reference TRBV19 and TRBJ2-1): DGGITQSPKYLFRKEGQNVTLSCEQNLNHDAMYWYRQDPGQGLRLIYYSQIVNDFQKGDIAEGYSVSREKKESFPLTVTSAQKNPTAFYLCASSIASGVATYNEQFFGPGTRLTVL.

There are a few counts of this clone. The chain uses TRBV10-3 and TRBJ1-2, with TRBD1 identical over 7 bases. The CDR3 totals 14 residues. Trimming removed 4 bases from V and 6 bases from J; junction bases left unmatched: 8. The germline V gene has CDR1 ENHRY and CDR2 SYGVKD. This chain's CDR3 is CAISAIEGADGYTF. The DNA of the CDR3 is TGTGCCATCAGTGCGATCGAGGGGGCCGATGGCTACACCTTC.

This chain joins TRBV15 and TRBJ2-5; TRBD2 might be the D (6 bases). This CDR3 contains 17 residues. The V and J ends lost 0 bases and 5 bases respectively, with 19 bases between them. In germline, CDR1 is LNHNV, CDR2 YYDKDF (reference sequence). CDR3 sequence reads: CATSREVGGLPFETQYF. The CDR3 coding sequence is TGTGCCACCAGCAGAGAAGTGGGGGGATTACCATTTGAGACCCAGTACTTC.

This clone was counted between two and nine times. This sequence joins TRBV9 and TRBJ2-7; 8 bases fit TRBD2. Per the germline V gene, CDR1 is SGDLS and CDR2 is YYNGEE. J gave up 4 bases and V 2 bases, and 5 bases lay outside the gene matches. The CDR3 extends over 14 amino acids. The CDR3 here is CASSVLAGTYEQYF. CDR3 bases: TGTGCCAGCAGCGTCTTAGCGGGAACTTACGAGCAGTACTTC.

This chain joins TRBV7-2 and TRBJ2-1, with 9 bases lining up with TRBD2. CDR1 SGHTA and CDR2 FQGNSA come from the germline V gene. The CDR3 loop spans 16 amino acids. Trimming removed 1 base from V and 7 bases from J; junction bases left unmatched: 8. Here the CDR3 reads CASSLGLAGGHNEQFF. CDR3 in DNA: TGTGCCAGCAGCTTAGGCCTTGCGGGGGGGCATAATGAGCAGTTCTTC.

This clone was counted between two and nine times. This chain uses TRBV30 with TRBJ1-2; maybe TRBD1 (5 bases). Per germline, CDR1 GTSNPN and CDR2 SVGIG (reference sequence). The CDR3 runs 12 residues. V lost 1 base and J lost 5, with 8 bases in between. In DNA, the CDR3 is TGTGCCTGGAGTGCAGGGCCTTATGGCTACACCTTC. Translated, it gives CAWSAGPYGYTF.

The chain links TRBV5-1 to TRBJ2-1; D is unresolved. V was cut by 4 bases and J by 5 bases, with 4 bases left in between. This CDR3 is 11 amino acids long. Germline lookup yields CDR1 SGHRS and CDR2 YFSETQ. CDR3 sequence (DNA): TGCGCCAGCAGCGAGAACAATGAGCAGTTCTTC. Translating gives CASSENNEQFF.

This clone was recorded a few times. The chain employs TRBV20-1 and TRBJ1-2; D call uncertain. Germline loops: CDR1 DFQATT, CDR2 SNEGSKA (reference sequence). V gave up 6 bases and J gave up 4 bases, with 9 bases separating them. This CDR3 contains 11 residues. In DNA, the CDR3 is TGCAGTGCCGACATCAGCTATGGCTACACCTTC. Protein product: CSADISYGYTF.

This clone showed up just a few times. This chain joins TRBV29-1 and TRBJ1-4; the D is unclear. V lost 5 bases to trimming and J lost 0 bases, with 16 bases between them. CDR3 size: 16 residues. Germline-derived CDR1 and CDR2 are SQVTM and ANQGSEA. The DNA of the CDR3 is TGCAGCGTTCTTCCCCGTGGAGGGCCAACTAATGAAAAACTGTTTTTT. Translation: CSVLPRGGPTNEKLFF.

This chain links TRBV5-4 with TRBJ1-6, with TRBD1 as a possible D gene (6 bases). The CDR3 covers 16 residues. Germline V gives CDR1 SGHNT, CDR2 YYREEE (reference sequence). V was clipped by 3 bases and J by 10 bases, with 20 bases between them. CDR3 in amino acids: CASSWLPGTQESPLHF. The CDR3 region has the DNA TGTGCCAGCAGCTGGCTTCCCGGGACACAAGAATCACCCCTCCACTTT.

This clone was counted only a few times. The rearrangement joins TRBV2 to TRBJ2-7, with D perhaps TRBD1 (6 bases). Deletions cut 7 bases from V and 4 bases from J, with 17 bases between. Per germline, CDR1 SNHLY and CDR2 FYNNEI. The CDR3 is made up of 14 amino acids. In DNA, the CDR3 is TGTGCCAGCAAGGAGAGGGACATTGGTTACGAGCAGTACTTC. This gives the protein CASKERDIGYEQYF.

The chain couples TRBV30 to TRBJ2-7; the match to TRBD2 covers 7 bases. Germline V CDR1 and CDR2: GTSNPN, SVGIG (reference sequence). The CDR3 sequence is 11 residues long. The ends lost 5 bases at V and 5 bases at J; junction bases unmatched: 3. CDR3 loop: CAWRDYHEQYF. CDR3 sequence (DNA): TGTGCCTGGCGGGACTACCACGAGCAGTACTTC.

This sequence joins TRBV28 and TRBJ2-1; TRBD1 is a possible D gene (5 bases). The germline V gene has CDR1 MDHEN and CDR2 SYDVKM. V was shortened by 3 bases and J by 2 bases, with 11 bases between the two germline ends. There are 15 residues in the CDR3. The CDR3 nucleotides are TGTGCCAGCAGTTTCGAGGACACCACCTACAATGAGCAGTTCTTC. As protein: CASSFEDTTYNEQFF.

This clone was detected only a few times. The chain has TRBV18 and TRBJ1-1, with D unclear. CDR1 and CDR2 from the germline V gene are KGHSH and LQKENI. With 3 bases removed from V and 2 bases from J, the gap between germline ends came to 10 bases. The CDR3 extends over 14 amino acids. The CDR3 loop is CASSPITANTEAFF. The DNA for the CDR3 is TGTGCCAGCTCACCGATTACAGCTAACACTGAAGCTTTCTTT.

V usage is TRBV29-1 and J usage is TRBJ2-1, with 7 bases aligning to TRBD2. The CDR3 consists of 13 residues. V shed 4 bases and J 5 bases; nucleotides not matched to a gene: 5. CDR1 and CDR2 (germline): SQVTM, ANQGSEA. The CDR3 protein is CSVALAVDNEQFF. The CDR3 DNA follows: TGCAGCGTTGCCCTAGCGGTTGACAATGAGCAGTTCTTC.